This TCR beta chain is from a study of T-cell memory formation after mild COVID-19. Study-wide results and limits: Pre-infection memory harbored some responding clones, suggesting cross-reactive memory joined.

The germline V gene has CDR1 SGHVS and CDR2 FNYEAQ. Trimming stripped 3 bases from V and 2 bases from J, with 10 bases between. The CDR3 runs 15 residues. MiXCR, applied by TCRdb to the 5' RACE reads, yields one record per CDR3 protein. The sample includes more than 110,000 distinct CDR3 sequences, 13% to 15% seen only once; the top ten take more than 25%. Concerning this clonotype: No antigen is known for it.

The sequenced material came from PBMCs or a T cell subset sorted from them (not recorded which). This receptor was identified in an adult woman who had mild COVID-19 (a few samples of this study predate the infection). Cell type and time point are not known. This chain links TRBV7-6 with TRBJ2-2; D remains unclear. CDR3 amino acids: CASSFGPDNTGELFF. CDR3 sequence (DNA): TGTGCCAGCAGCTTCGGACCAGACAACACCGGGGAGCTGTTTTTT.